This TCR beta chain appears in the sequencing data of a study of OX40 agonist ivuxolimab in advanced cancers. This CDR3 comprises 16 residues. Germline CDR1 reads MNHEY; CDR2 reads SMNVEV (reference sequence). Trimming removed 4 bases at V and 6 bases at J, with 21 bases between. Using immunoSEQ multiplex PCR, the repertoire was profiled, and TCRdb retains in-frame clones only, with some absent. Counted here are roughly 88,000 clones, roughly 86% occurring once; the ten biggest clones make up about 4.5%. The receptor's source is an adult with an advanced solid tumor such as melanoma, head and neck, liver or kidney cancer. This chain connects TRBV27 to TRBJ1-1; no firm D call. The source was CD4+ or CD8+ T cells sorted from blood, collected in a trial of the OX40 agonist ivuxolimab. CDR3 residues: CASSYWAGGVGAEAFF. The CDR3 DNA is TGTGCCAGCAGTTATTGGGCTGGTGGGGTCGGGGCTGAAGCTTTCTTT.